The entry that follows covers one TCR beta chain sequence. Its target is not known. V was clipped by 1 base and J by 2 bases; unmatched bases: 12. The CDR3 runs to 18 residues. Germline V gene data show CDR1 as SGHRS and CDR2 as YFSETQ. This specimen belongs to a study of T-cell reconstitution after alpha-beta-depleted transplantation in children. Unique molecular identifiers were incorporated into the prepared TCRbeta library. TCRdb fed the PCR reads into MiXCR, producing one record per CDR3 protein. Of 200,000 or so distinct CDR3 sequences listed, about 7% were seen once; the top ten hold 5% to 6.5%. Whole-study findings and limits: Among T cells one year after transplant, newly produced cells accounted for most counts and diversity. Reportedly, alpha-beta T cells present about two months post-transplant originated from several hundred expanded clones of graft origin. The study traced high day-60 TCRbeta diversity in some patients to surviving recipient T cells and thymic progenitors.

The sequence was obtained from a boy between 2 and 10 years old with acute lymphoblastic leukemia, due to receive a stem cell transplant. This sequence joins TRBV5-1 and TRBJ1-5, with TRBD1 matching 7 bases. Specimen: PBMCs, collected before TCRalphabeta/CD19-depleted stem cell transplant. CDR3 residues: CASSLLPGGEVGNQPQHF. CDR3 nucleotide sequence: TGCGCCAGCAGCTTGCTACCAGGGGGAGAGGTAGGCAATCAGCCCCAGCATTTT. Supplemented by reference TRBV5-1 and TRBJ1-5, the full variable domain reads KAGVTQTPRYLIKTRGQQVTLSCSPISGHRSVSWYQQTPGQGLQFLFEYFSETQRNKGNFPGRFSGRQFSNSRSEMNVSTLELGDSALYLCASSLLPGGEVGNQPQHFGDGTRLSIL.